This section outlines one T cell receptor beta chain sequence together with its context. These data are taken from a study of blood T cell repertoires in COVID-19. The wider study: T cells, B-cell-depleted T cells, or PBMCs supplied cDNA or gDNA.

Per germline, CDR1 LNHDA and CDR2 SQIVND (reference sequence). This CDR3 spans 23 amino acids. Trimming removed 8 bases at V and 1 base at J, with 41 bases between. The assay was immunoSEQ multiplex PCR, and TCRdb's table has in-frame clones only and misses some. The sample includes some 200,000 clones, over 60% of them seen just once. V usage is TRBV19 and J usage is TRBJ2-5; D is possibly TRBD1 (6 bases). Sequences were obtained from peripheral blood. The TCR was taken from a woman in her 70s with acute or convalescent COVID-19. In DNA form, the CDR3 reads TGTGCCAGTCGTAATTGCTCCTACCCCAAACCCATTGACAGGACCGCCAGCCAAGAGACCCAGTACTTC. Protein product: CASRNCSYPKPIDRTASQETQYF.